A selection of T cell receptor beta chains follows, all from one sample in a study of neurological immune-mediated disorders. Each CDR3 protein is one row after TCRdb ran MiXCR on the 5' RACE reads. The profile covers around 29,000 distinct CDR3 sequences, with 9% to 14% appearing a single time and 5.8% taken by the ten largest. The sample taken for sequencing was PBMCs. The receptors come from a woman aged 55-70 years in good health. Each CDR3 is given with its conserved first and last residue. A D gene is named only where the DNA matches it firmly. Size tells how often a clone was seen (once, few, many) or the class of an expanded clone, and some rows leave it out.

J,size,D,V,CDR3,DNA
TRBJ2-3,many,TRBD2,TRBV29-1,CSVVAGAWTDTQYF,TGCAGCGTCGTAGCGGGAGCGTGGACAGATACGCAGTATTTT
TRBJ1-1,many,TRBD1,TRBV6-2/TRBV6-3,CASREPGQGALPAFF,TGTGCCAGCAGAGAACCGGGACAGGGGGCTCTACCGGCTTTCTTT
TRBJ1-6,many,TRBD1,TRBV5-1,CASSWGTDNSPLHF,TGCGCCAGCAGCTGGGGGACAGATAATTCACCCCTCCACTTT
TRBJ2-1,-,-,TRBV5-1,CASSLTSSNEQFF,TGCGCCAGCAGCTTGACTAGTTCCAATGAGCAGTTCTTC
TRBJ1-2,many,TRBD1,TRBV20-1,CSASASGTVLYGYTF,TGCAGTGCTAGCGCCTCCGGGACAGTCCTCTATGGCTACACCTTC
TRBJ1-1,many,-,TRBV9,CASSVVGTRAEAFF,TGTGCCAGCAGCGTAGTTGGGACAAGAGCTGAAGCTTTCTTT
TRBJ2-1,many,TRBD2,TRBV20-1,CSARVSGGRLEQFF,TGCAGTGCTAGAGTTTCGGGGGGGCGCCTTGAGCAGTTCTTC
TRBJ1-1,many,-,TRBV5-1,CASSLTLNTEAFF,TGCGCCAGCAGCTTGACACTTAACACTGAAGCTTTCTTT
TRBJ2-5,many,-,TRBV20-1,CSAMQETQYF,TGCAGTGCCATGCAGGAGACCCAGTACTTC
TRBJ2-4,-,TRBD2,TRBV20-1,CSASLQAGAVSKNIQYF,TGCAGTGCTAGCCTACAAGCGGGGGCTGTATCCAAAAACATTCAGTACTTC
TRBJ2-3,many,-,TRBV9,CASSAASGVSTDTQYF,TGTGCCAGCAGCGCGGCTAGTGGTGTCAGCACAGATACGCAGTATTTT
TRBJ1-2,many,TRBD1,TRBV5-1,CASSLTGRLTGEGYTF,TGCGCCAGCAGCTTGACCGGTCGATTGACAGGGGAAGGCTACACCTTC
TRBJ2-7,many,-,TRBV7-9,CASSPRMAYEQYF,TGTGCCAGCAGCCCCCGGATGGCCTACGAGCAGTACTTC
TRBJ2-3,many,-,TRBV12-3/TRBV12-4,CASRSGVSTDTQYF,TGTGCCAGCAGATCAGGGGTTTCCACAGATACGCAGTATTTT
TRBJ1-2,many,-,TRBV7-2,CASSLDSANYGYTF,TGTGCCAGCAGCTTAGATTCAGCTAACTATGGCTACACCTTC
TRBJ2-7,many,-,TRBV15,CATSRDPAGVGPYEQYF,TGTGCCACCAGCAGAGATCCCGCAGGGGTGGGCCCCTACGAGCAGTACTTC
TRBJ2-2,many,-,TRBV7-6,CASSREPAGNTGELFF,TGTGCCAGCAGCAGAGAGCCAGCGGGGAACACCGGGGAGCTGTTTTTT
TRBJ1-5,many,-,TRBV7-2,CASSLYDSLNQPQHF,TGTGCCAGCAGCTTATACGACAGTCTTAATCAGCCCCAGCATTTT
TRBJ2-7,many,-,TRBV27,CASSPRRGPYEQYF,TGTGCCAGCAGTCCCCGACGGGGCCCTTACGAGCAGTACTTC
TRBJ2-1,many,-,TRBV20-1,CSARESPSYNEQFF,TGCAGTGCTAGAGAAAGCCCCTCCTACAATGAGCAGTTCTTC
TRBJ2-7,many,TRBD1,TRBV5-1,CASSFDRDSYEQYF,TGCGCCAGCAGCTTCGACAGGGACTCCTACGAGCAGTACTTC
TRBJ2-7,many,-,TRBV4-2,CASSQEIGWEQYF,TGTGCCAGCAGCCAAGAGATCGGATGGGAGCAGTACTTC
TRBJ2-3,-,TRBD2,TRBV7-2,CASSPARGGTDTQYF,TGTGCCAGCAGCCCAGCGAGGGGAGGGACAGATACGCAGTATTTT
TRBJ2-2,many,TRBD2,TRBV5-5,CASTSLSLGRGIGELFF,TGTGCCAGCACCTCCCTCTCCTTAGGGCGGGGGATCGGGGAGCTGTTTTTT
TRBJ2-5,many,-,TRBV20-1,CSARSTGSVQYF,TGCAGTGCTAGATCTACAGGGTCGGTCCAGTACTTC
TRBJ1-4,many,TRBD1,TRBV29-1,CSVALLLGAGTVDEKLFF,TGCAGCGTTGCCCTACTACTTGGGGCCGGGACAGTAGACGAAAAACTGTTTTTT
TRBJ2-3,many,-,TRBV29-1,CSVVRPIGGTQYF,TGCAGCGTTGTGCGTCCCATCGGCGGTACGCAGTATTTT
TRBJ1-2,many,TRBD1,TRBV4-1,CASRMTGTYGYTF,TGCGCCAGCAGAATGACAGGGACCTATGGCTACACCTTC
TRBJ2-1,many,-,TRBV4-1,CASSLRQGGPSSYNEQFF,TGCGCCAGCAGTCTCCGACAGGGAGGTCCGAGCTCCTACAATGAGCAGTTCTTC
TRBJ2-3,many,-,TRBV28,CASRPSATDTQYF,TGTGCCAGCAGGCCGTCGGCGACCGATACGCAGTATTTT
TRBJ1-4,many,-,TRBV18,CASSPREAGEKLFF,TGTGCCAGCTCACCACGGGAGGCAGGGGAAAAACTGTTTTTT
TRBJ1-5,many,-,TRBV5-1,CASRIGTGSNQPQHF,TGCGCCAGCAGGATAGGGACGGGTAGCAATCAGCCCCAGCATTTT
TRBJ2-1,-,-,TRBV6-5,CARSEQGGSYNEQFF,TGTGCCAGAAGTGAACAGGGGGGGTCCTACAATGAGCAGTTCTTC